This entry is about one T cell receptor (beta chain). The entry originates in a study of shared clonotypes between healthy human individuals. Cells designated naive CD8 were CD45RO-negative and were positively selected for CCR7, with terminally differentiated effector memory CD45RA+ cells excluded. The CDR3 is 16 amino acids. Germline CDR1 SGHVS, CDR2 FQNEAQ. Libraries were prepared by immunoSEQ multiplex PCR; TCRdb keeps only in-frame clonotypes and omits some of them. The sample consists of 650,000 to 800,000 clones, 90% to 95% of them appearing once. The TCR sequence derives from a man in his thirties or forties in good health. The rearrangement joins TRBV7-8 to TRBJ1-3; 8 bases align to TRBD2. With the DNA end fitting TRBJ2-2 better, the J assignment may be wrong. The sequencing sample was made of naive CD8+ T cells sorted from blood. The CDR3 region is CASSTWLAGKTGELFF. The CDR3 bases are TGTGCCAGCAGCACCTGGCTAGCGGGCAAGACCGGGGAGCTGTTTTTT.